The T cell receptor (beta chain) under discussion was sequenced for a study of T-cell reconstitution after alpha-beta-depleted transplantation in children. Researchers prepared the TCRbeta library using unique molecular identifiers, the study reports. A single record per CDR3 protein comes from TCRdb applying MiXCR to the PCR reads. The repertoire has 450,000 to 550,000 distinct CDR3 sequences, roughly an eighth of them found once; the top ten carry 14%. The germline CDR1 and CDR2 sequences are MDHEN and SYDVKM. The CDR3 contains 14 residues. The germline V and J ends were trimmed by 2 bases and 2 bases, with 7 bases remaining between them. This clonotype was counted a few times.

The source of this sequence is a female patient aged 2 to 10 who had a stem cell transplant for aplastic anemia, so the T cells may come from the graft donor. Sequences were derived from PBMCs, mostly from graft donor cells, sampled 180 days after TCRalphabeta/CD19-depleted stem cell transplant. This rearrangement joins TRBV28 to TRBJ2-1, with D possibly matching TRBD1 (5 bases). CDR3 loop: CASSLQGAYNEQFF. As DNA, the CDR3 is TGTGCCAGCAGTTTACAGGGCGCCTACAATGAGCAGTTCTTC.